This T cell receptor beta chain was obtained from a study of blood T cell repertoires in COVID-19. Seattle participants joined during active infection and were tracked over time. Assay: immunoSEQ multiplex PCR; the TCRdb copy retains only in-frame clones and omits some. The sample has about 52,000 clones; around 81% are singletons. Germline loops: CDR1 SGDLS, CDR2 YYNGEE. V shed 0 bases, J shed 4 bases, and the junction held 3 bases outside the gene matches. CDR3 length: 14 amino acids. J is TRBJ1-1 and V is TRBV9; 7 bases are shared with TRBD1. The sequencing input was peripheral blood. The source is a woman aged 80 or older with COVID-19, enrolled during active disease. The CDR3 reads CASSVGGGFTEAFF. The CDR3 DNA is TGTGCCAGCAGCGTAGGAGGGGGCTTCACTGAAGCTTTCTTT.